The clone carrying this T cell receptor beta chain was seen a few times. Source study methods: Estimation of nucleated cell counts was performed using reference gene primer amplification. Profiled with immunoSEQ multiplex PCR; TCRdb holds only in-frame clones, not every one. V and J calls and clone size are as listed in that table; D and trimming were resolved from the DNA. The sample yields some 260,000 clones, approximately 88% seen once. Germline lookup yields CDR1 SGDLS and CDR2 YYNGEE. The V end was cut by 0 bases, the J end by 2 bases, with 11 bases between. CDR3 length: 15 amino acids. This entry is derived from a study of blood T cell repertoires in COVID-19. Study-level background: There were acute and convalescent COVID-19 samples, and they came from the United States, Italy and Spain. Nucleic acid was either cDNA or gDNA, and it came from T cells, B-cell-depleted T cells, or PBMCs.

Enrolment of Seattle patients took place during active infection, and they were followed longitudinally. The source material was peripheral blood. The rearrangement uses TRBV9 and TRBJ1-1, with no clear D. This sequence originates from a woman aged 65 to 85 with COVID-19, enrolled during active disease. CDR3 loop: CASSVAIGKNTEAFF. Written as DNA, the CDR3 is TGTGCCAGCAGCGTAGCTATCGGGAAAAACACTGAAGCTTTCTTT.